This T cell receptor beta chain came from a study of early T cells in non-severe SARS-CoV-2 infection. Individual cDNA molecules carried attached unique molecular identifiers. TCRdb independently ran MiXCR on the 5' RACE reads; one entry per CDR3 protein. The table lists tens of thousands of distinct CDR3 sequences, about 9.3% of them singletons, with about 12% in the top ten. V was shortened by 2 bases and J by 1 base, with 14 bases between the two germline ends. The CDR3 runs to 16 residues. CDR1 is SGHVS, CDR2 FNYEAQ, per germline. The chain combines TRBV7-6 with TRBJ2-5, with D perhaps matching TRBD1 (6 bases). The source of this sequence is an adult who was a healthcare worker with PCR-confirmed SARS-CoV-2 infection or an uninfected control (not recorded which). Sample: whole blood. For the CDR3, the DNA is TGTGCCAGCAGCTTATACCCGGACAGTCTCCAAGAGACCCAGTACTTC. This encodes CASSLYPDSLQETQYF.